These 15 T cell receptor beta chains originate from one sample sequenced in a study of T cell responses to AZD1222 COVID-19 vaccine. Method: immunoSEQ multiplex PCR; TCRdb's copy keeps in-frame clones and lacks some. The sample comprises more than 95,000 clones, more than 75% of which are singletons, and about 9.1% rests with the top ten. Sample: peripheral blood, taken on day 0 of AZD1222 vaccination. The receptors come from an adult in good health.

V usage is TRBV29-1 and J usage is TRBJ2-3; 8 positions agree with TRBD2. CDR1 is SQVTM and CDR2 is ANQGSEA in the germline V gene. The CDR3 has 14 amino acids. With 3 bases clipped from V and 2 bases from J, the junction kept 4 bases outside the gene matches. The DNA of the CDR3 is TGCAGCGTTGACGGACTAGCAGACACAGATACGCAGTATTTT. It translates to CSVDGLADTDTQYF.

This rearrangement joins TRBV20-1 to TRBJ1-3; D ambiguous. V lost 6 bases, J lost 7 bases, and 10 bases lay in between. The length of the CDR3 is 11 residues. CDR1 DFQATT and CDR2 SNEGSKA come from the germline V gene (reference sequence). CDR3 sequence reads: CSAKGPNTIYF. The CDR3 nucleotides are TGCAGTGCCAAAGGGCCGAACACCATATATTTT.

The chain links TRBV5-6 to TRBJ1-4, with D unclear. The ends were cut back, 0 bases at V and 6 bases at J, with 9 bases in the middle. This CDR3 has 14 residues. Germline loops: CDR1 SGHDT, CDR2 YYEEEE. The CDR3 coding sequence is TGTGCCAGCAGCTTGGGCCGGAGGTATGAAAAACTGTTTTTT. Its protein is CASSLGRRYEKLFF. Looking up the rest from reference TRBV5-6 and TRBJ1-4 gives the full variable domain: DAGVTQSPTHLIKTRGQQVTLRCSPKSGHDTVSWYQQALGQGPQFIFQYYEEEERQRGNFPDRFSGHQFPNYSSELNVNALLLGDSALYLCASSLGRRYEKLFFGSGTQLSVL.

V usage is TRBV9 and J usage is TRBJ2-7; 8 positions agree with TRBD1. The junction had 7 bases not matched to a gene; V was cut back by 0 bases and J by 5 bases. This CDR3 region has 15 residues. The V gene's germline CDR1 is SGDLS and CDR2 YYNGEE. Written as DNA, the CDR3 is TGTGCCAGCAGCGTAGGAGGGCAGGGGGCTCACGAGCAGTACTTC. Protein sequence: CASSVGGQGAHEQYF.

The V and J genes are TRBV28 and TRBJ1-5; D perhaps matches TRBD1 (6 bases). The CDR3 covers 15 residues. CDR1 and CDR2 (germline): MDHEN, SYDVKM. Trimming took off 3 bases at V and 5 bases at J, with 14 bases between the two ends. The CDR3 is CASSFRWGRDQPQHF. The CDR3 DNA reads as TGTGCCAGCAGTTTCCGGTGGGGGCGCGATCAGCCCCAGCATTTT.

In nucleotides, the CDR3 is TGTGCCAGCAGGACATCCGGGGGGGAGACCCAGTACTTC. Encoded protein: CASRTSGGETQYF. V gene TRBV6-5 combines with J gene TRBJ2-5, with TRBD2 matching over 7 bases. Losses at the gene ends were 6 bases for V and 5 bases for J; bases not matched to a gene: 6. Per germline, CDR1 MNHEY and CDR2 SVGAGI. This CDR3 is 13 amino acids long.

The chain joins TRBV15 to TRBJ2-7, with D uncertain. CDR1 is LNHNV, CDR2 YYDKDF, per germline (reference sequence). The CDR3 is 14 residues long. The V and J ends lost 3 bases and 5 bases respectively, with 14 bases between them. CDR3 loop: CATSRQRFRDEQYF. The CDR3, as DNA: TGTGCCACCAGCAGGCAAAGGTTCCGGGACGAGCAGTACTTC.

V usage is TRBV6-5 and J usage is TRBJ1-1; TRBD1 matches at 7 bases. V was pared by 1 base and J by 11 bases, with 7 bases of the junction left unmatched. Germline V lookup: CDR1 MNHEY, CDR2 SVGAGI. CDR3 length equals 13 residues. CDR3 sequence: CASSYLRGQDAFF. The CDR3 DNA is TGTGCCAGCAGTTACTTAAGGGGGCAGGACGCTTTCTTT.

The chain employs TRBV6-1 and TRBJ2-3; no definite D call. V lost 1 base, J lost 1 base, and 6 bases lay in between. The CDR3 contains 14 residues. CDR1 and CDR2 (germline): MNHNS, SASEGT. As DNA, the CDR3 is TGTGCCAGCAGTGAAGGCGCAGGCACAGATACGCAGTATTTT. Amino acid sequence: CASSEGAGTDTQYF.

This clone has just one count. The V and J genes are TRBV28 and TRBJ1-1; D is unclear. Germline CDR1 is MDHEN and CDR2 is SYDVKM. Trimming removed 3 bases at V and 7 bases at J, with 9 bases between. This CDR3 has 12 residues. As DNA, the CDR3 is TGTGCCAGCAGTTTGAACGGCCGTGAAGCTTTCTTT. Residues: CASSLNGREAFF.

This rearrangement joins TRBV10-2 to TRBJ2-7; D not resolved. The germline V and J ends were trimmed by 0 bases and 2 bases, with 5 bases remaining between them. The germline CDR1 and CDR2 sequences are WSHSY and SAAADI. The CDR3 covers 13 residues. In DNA, the CDR3 is TGCGCCAGCAGTGAGTCTAGGACCTACGAGCAGTACTTC. It yields the protein CASSESRTYEQYF.

This rearrangement joins TRBV6-5 to TRBJ1-5, with D possibly being TRBD1 (5 bases). The CDR3 length is 13 residues. The V gene lost 8 bases and the J gene lost 7 bases, with 15 bases spanning the gap. The germline V gene encodes CDR1 MNHEY and CDR2 SVGAGI. Here the CDR3 reads CASAIRERQPQHF. Here the CDR3 DNA reads TGTGCCAGCGCAATCAGGGAAAGGCAGCCCCAGCATTTT.

The chain uses TRBV28 and TRBJ2-7; TRBD2 aligns across 7 bases. The CDR3 has 18 residues. CDR1 is MDHEN, CDR2 SYDVKM, per germline. With V trimmed by 6 bases and J by 1 base, 18 bases remained unmatched. In DNA, the CDR3 is TGTGCCAGCAGCCCCCATGGGGAGAGGCGGGAGTGGTCCTACGAGCAGTACTTC. Translation: CASSPHGERREWSYEQYF.

In its sample, this clone was seen once. The chain has TRBV6-2 or TRBV6-3 and TRBJ2-5, with 9 bases matching TRBD1. J gave up 4 bases and V 5 bases, and 20 bases lay outside the gene matches. The CDR3 loop spans 19 amino acids. CDR1 is MNHEY and CDR2 is SVGEGT in the germline V gene. Here the CDR3 reads CASSARPPGQGSNLETQYF. For the CDR3, the DNA is TGTGCCAGCAGTGCTCGCCCTCCGGGACAGGGCTCCAATCTAGAGACCCAGTACTTC.

Comments on this clone: The junction shows a germline mismatch at one end, possibly a read error. The same CDR3 is also encoded by other DNA sequences in this sample. The chain links TRBV28 to TRBJ1-2, with no clear D. The germline gives CDR1 MDHEN, CDR2 SYDVKM. The CDR3 totals 14 residues. The CDR3 nucleotides read TGTGCCAGCATCCCGACATGGGCGAACTATGGCTACACTTTC. Amino acids: CASIPTWANYGYTF.